This is a list of T cell receptor beta chains from one sample in a study of T cells after yellow fever vaccination. TCRdb independently ran MiXCR on the 5' RACE reads; one entry per CDR3 protein. The sample holds about 580,000 distinct CDR3 sequences; less than 20% are singletons and the top ten take roughly a sixth. This specimen was PBMCs, taken about 5 days after the first yellow fever vaccination. Receptors were obtained from a man aged 18 to 30 who received the YFV17D yellow fever vaccine. CDR3s include the opening cysteine and the closing phenylalanine or tryptophan. Fields, in order: clone size, V gene, J gene, D gene, CDR3 protein, CDR3 DNA. D genes are given only for firm matches. Where a row states a size, it is once, few, many or the class of an expanded clone; other rows omit it.

>.|TRBV12-3/TRBV12-4|TRBJ2-3|TRBD2
CASKRDYGTDTQYF
TGTGCCAGCAAACGGGACTATGGCACAGATACGCAGTATTTT
>.|TRBV5-8|TRBJ2-5|.
CASSFRPQETQYF
TGTGCCAGCAGCTTCAGACCTCAAGAGACCCAGTACTTC
>once|TRBV4-3|TRBJ1-1|.
CASSHSGSGTEAFF
TGCGCCAGCAGCCATTCCGGTTCCGGGACTGAAGCTTTCTTT
>few|TRBV12-3/TRBV12-4|TRBJ2-2|.
CASSFTEVANTGELFF
TGTGCCAGCAGTTTTACTGAGGTAGCAAACACCGGGGAGCTGTTTTTT
>few|TRBV28|TRBJ2-1|.
CASSFSDPYNEQFF
TGTGCCAGCAGTTTTTCCGACCCCTACAATGAGCAGTTCTTC
>few|TRBV7-9|TRBJ1-5|TRBD1
CASSAVTGQLPGQPQHF
TGTGCCAGCAGCGCCGTCACGGGACAGCTCCCTGGTCAGCCCCAGCATTTT
>.|TRBV5-1|TRBJ2-1|.
CASSLVSAGAGNNEQFF
TGCGCCAGCAGCTTGGTCTCTGCGGGGGCGGGTAACAATGAGCAGTTCTTC
>.|TRBV10-3|TRBJ2-1|TRBD2
CAISGIAGGRNEQFF
TGTGCCATCAGTGGAATAGCGGGGGGGAGGAATGAGCAGTTCTTC
>.|TRBV4-2|TRBJ2-3|.
CASSHGQGYTDTQYF
TGTGCCAGCAGCCATGGCCAGGGATACACAGATACGCAGTATTTT
>.|TRBV10-3|TRBJ2-1|.
CAISEFGGGPGHEQFF
TGTGCCATCAGTGAGTTTGGGGGGGGGCCCGGGCATGAGCAGTTCTTC
>few|TRBV6-2/TRBV6-3|TRBJ2-5|TRBD2
CASRPKRGAQETQYF
TGTGCCAGCAGACCCAAGCGGGGGGCCCAAGAGACCCAGTACTTC
>.|TRBV6-1|TRBJ2-1|.
CASMRLLSYNEQFF
TGTGCCAGCATGAGGCTGCTCTCCTACAATGAGCAGTTCTTC
>few|TRBV12-3/TRBV12-4|TRBJ1-1|.
CASSQTGKIPEAFF
TGTGCCAGCAGTCAGACGGGGAAGATCCCTGAAGCTTTCTTT
>many|TRBV15|TRBJ2-5|.
CATSRDGGRRAETQYF
TGTGCCACCAGCAGAGATGGCGGCCGTCGGGCGGAGACCCAGTACTTC
>few|TRBV12-3/TRBV12-4|TRBJ1-5|.
CASGWNQPQHF
TGTGCCAGCGGGTGGAATCAGCCCCAGCATTTT
>.|TRBV5-4|TRBJ2-2|.
CASSLGFLWQGGIGVTGELFF
TGTGCCAGCAGCTTGGGGTTCTTGTGGCAGGGTGGGATTGGAGTCACCGGGGAGCTGTTTTTT
>few|TRBV20-1|TRBJ2-1|TRBD2
CSARAPGLAGGYNEQFF
TGCAGTGCTAGAGCACCGGGACTAGCGGGGGGGTACAATGAGCAGTTCTTC
>few|TRBV11-2|TRBJ1-1|.
CASSPRSVRGTEAFF
TGTGCCAGCAGCCCGAGGTCGGTAAGAGGAACTGAAGCTTTCTTT
>many|TRBV7-2|TRBJ2-7|.
CASSLWDSSYEQYF
TGTGCCAGCAGCCTGTGGGACTCCTCCTACGAGCAGTACTTC
>few|TRBV20-1|TRBJ1-1|.
CSARKGFPSEAFF
TGCAGTGCTAGAAAGGGGTTCCCATCTGAAGCTTTCTTT
>.|TRBV2|TRBJ2-5|TRBD1
CASSERGRETQYF
TGTGCCAGCAGTGAAAGGGGGCGCGAGACCCAGTACTTC
>.|TRBV20-1|TRBJ1-1|TRBD1
CSARETGPNTEAFF
TGCAGTGCTAGGGAGACAGGGCCGAACACTGAAGCTTTCTTT
>few|TRBV29-1|TRBJ2-1|TRBD2
CSVPIGTSYNEQFF
TGCAGCGTGCCAATCGGGACTAGTTACAATGAGCAGTTCTTC
>few|TRBV5-1|TRBJ1-4|.
CASSGGRVNEKLFF
TGCGCCAGCAGCGGGGGCCGCGTAAATGAAAAACTGTTTTTT
>.|TRBV19|TRBJ1-2|.
CASSITGGGDGYTF
TGTGCCAGTAGTATTACCGGCGGTGGGGATGGCTACACCTTC
>.|TRBV20-1|TRBJ1-1|.
CSARGGRTEAFF
TGCAGTGCTAGAGGGGGACGCACTGAAGCTTTCTTT
>.|TRBV24-1|TRBJ2-3|.
CATSDLPRDTQYF
TGTGCCACCAGTGATTTGCCCCGGGATACGCAGTATTTT
>.|TRBV5-1|TRBJ1-2|.
CASSAALGHYGYTF
TGCGCCAGCAGCGCGGCCTTGGGGCACTATGGCTACACCTTC
>few|TRBV12-3/TRBV12-4|TRBJ2-7|TRBD1
CASSLAQGQGAKDYEQYF
TGTGCCAGCAGTTTAGCGCAAGGACAGGGGGCGAAAGACTACGAGCAGTACTTC
>.|TRBV20-1|TRBJ1-5|.
CSAVRGSTSNQPQHF
TGCAGTGCCGTAAGGGGGTCGACGAGCAATCAGCCCCAGCATTTT
>.|TRBV5-1|TRBJ2-5|.
CASSLLSHQETQYF
TGCGCCAGCAGCTTGTTGTCCCATCAAGAGACCCAGTACTTC
>.|TRBV9|TRBJ2-3|.
CASSVGRGSTDTQYF
TGTGCCAGCAGCGTAGGCCGGGGGAGCACAGATACGCAGTATTTT
>.|TRBV7-7|TRBJ2-1|.
CALTIGNEQFF
TGTGCCCTAACAATCGGGAATGAGCAGTTCTTC
>.|TRBV12-3/TRBV12-4|TRBJ1-5|.
CASSLSAYNQPQHF
TGTGCCAGCAGTTTATCGGCTTACAATCAGCCCCAGCATTTT
>.|TRBV6-1|TRBJ2-4|.
CASLDNSKNIQYF
TGTGCCAGTCTTGACAACTCCAAAAACATTCAGTACTTC
>.|TRBV5-1|TRBJ2-2|.
CASSLVSQGDTGELFF
TGCGCCAGCAGCTTGGTGTCCCAGGGCGACACCGGGGAGCTGTTTTTT
>.|TRBV12-3/TRBV12-4|TRBJ2-3|TRBD2
CASSLPGTSGESDTQYF
TGTGCCAGCAGTCTCCCCGGGACTAGCGGGGAGTCAGATACGCAGTATTTT